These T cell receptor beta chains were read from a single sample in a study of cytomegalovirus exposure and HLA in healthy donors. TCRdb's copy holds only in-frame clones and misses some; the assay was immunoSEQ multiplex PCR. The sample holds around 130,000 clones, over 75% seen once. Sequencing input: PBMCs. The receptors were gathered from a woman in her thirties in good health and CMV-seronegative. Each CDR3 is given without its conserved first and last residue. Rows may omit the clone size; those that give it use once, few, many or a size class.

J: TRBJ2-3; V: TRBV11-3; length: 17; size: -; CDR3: ASSLEGRFGEWDTDTQY
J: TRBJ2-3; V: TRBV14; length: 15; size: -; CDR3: ASSLYDLAGSTDTQY
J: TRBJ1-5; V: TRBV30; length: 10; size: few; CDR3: AWNDRNQPQH
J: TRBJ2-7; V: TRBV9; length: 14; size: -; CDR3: ASSVALAGALREQY
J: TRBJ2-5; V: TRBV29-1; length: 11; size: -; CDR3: SVVPSGPGTQY
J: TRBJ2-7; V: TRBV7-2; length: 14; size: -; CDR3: ASSFLAGGPSYEQY
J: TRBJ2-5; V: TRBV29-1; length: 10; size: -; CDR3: SGRGPQETQY
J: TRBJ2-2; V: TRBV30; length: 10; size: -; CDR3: AMTGTTGELF
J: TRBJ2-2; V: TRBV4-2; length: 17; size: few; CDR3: ASSQPTSGVDPNTGELF
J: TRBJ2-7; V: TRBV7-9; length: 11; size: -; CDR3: ASSRGPWDEQY
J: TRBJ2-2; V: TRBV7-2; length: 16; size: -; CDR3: ASSYRDRGRVGTGELF
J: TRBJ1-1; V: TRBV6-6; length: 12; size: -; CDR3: ASRPRDSNTEAF
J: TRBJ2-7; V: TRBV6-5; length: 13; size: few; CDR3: ASSYGGAGTYEQY
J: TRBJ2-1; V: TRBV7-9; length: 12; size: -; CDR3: ASSSAQAVNEQF
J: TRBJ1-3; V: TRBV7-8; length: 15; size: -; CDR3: ASSRALTGPEVNTIY
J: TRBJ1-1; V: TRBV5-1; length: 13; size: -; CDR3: ASSSRRGENTEAF
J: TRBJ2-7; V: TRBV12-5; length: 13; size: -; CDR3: ASGLVVAGDYEQY
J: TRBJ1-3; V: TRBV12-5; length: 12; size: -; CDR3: ASSGAGNGNTIY
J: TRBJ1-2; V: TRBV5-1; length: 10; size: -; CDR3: ATSADFYGYT
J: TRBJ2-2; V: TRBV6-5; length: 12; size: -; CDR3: ASTSGGEAGELF
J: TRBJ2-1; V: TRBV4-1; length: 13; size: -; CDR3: ASSPSGGGNNEQF
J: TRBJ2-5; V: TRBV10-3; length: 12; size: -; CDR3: AIRGLAEQETQY
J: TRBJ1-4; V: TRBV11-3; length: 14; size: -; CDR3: ASSLDLAGTNEKLF
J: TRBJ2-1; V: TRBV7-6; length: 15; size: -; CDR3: ASSLGLAGNPYNEQF